The TCR beta chain under discussion was sequenced for a study of T cells in Graves' hyperthyroidism and ophthalmopathy. This CDR3 comprises 14 residues. Unmatched junction bases numbered 5, after V lost 3 bases and J lost 2 bases. CDR1 DFQATT and CDR2 SNEGSKA come from the germline V gene (reference sequence). At least ten counts were recorded for this clonotype. The investigators amplified TCR beta CDR3 regions from RNA transcripts. The primer set for the first-round RT-PCR of the TCR CDR3 was HTBI. Each CDR3 protein is one row after TCRdb ran MiXCR on the multiplex PCR reads. This table holds about 290,000 distinct CDR3 sequences, roughly 17% found once.

The material sequenced was blood. This clonotype originated in a man aged 25-45 years with Graves' hyperthyroidism. The genes are TRBV20-1 and TRBJ2-7; 9 nucleotides align to TRBD2. CDR3: CSASRAGGPYEQYF. The CDR3 bases are TGCAGTGCTAGTAGGGCGGGAGGGCCCTACGAGCAGTACTTC.